This T cell receptor (beta chain) was sequenced in a study of T cells in Graves' hyperthyroidism and ophthalmopathy. Study-level points and caveats: Researchers found most expanded thyroid clonotypes above 0.001 in blood as well.

Template material for amplifying TCR beta CDR3 regions consisted of RNA transcripts. HTBI primers were employed in a first-round RT-PCR of the TCR CDR3. TCRdb fed the multiplex PCR reads into MiXCR, producing one record per CDR3 protein. The sample shows almost 500,000 distinct CDR3 sequences, 20% to 25% of them seen only once. This CDR3 contains 12 residues. Germline assignment: CDR1 MNHEY and CDR2 SVGAGI. With 5 bases clipped from V and 10 bases from J, the junction kept 5 bases outside the gene matches. To note about this clonotype: The antigen is undetermined.

V gene TRBV6-5 combines with J gene TRBJ1-1; 9 nucleotides line up with TRBD1. The sequenced sample was blood. The TCR originated in a woman between 65 and 79 years old with Graves' ophthalmopathy. The CDR3 nucleotides are TGTGCCAGCAGTAACAGGGGGCTAGGAGCTTTCTTT. Its protein is CASSNRGLGAFF.